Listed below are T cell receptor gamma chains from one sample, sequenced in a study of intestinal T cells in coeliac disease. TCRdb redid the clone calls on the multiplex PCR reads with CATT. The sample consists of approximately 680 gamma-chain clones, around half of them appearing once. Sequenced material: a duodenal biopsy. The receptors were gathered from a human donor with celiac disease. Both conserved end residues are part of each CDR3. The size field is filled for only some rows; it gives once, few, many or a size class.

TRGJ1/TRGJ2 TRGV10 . TGTGCTGCGTGGAAATTTCCTAAGAAACTCTTT CAAWKFPKKLF
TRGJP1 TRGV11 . TGTGCCCGCCCGATTACCACTGGTTGGTTCAAGATATTT CARPITTGWFKIF
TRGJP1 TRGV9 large TGTGCCTTGCCCCAAAACCCCCCTGGTTGGTTCAAGATATTT CALPQNPPGWFKIF
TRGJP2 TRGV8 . TGTGCCACCTGGGATAGAAGTGGAGTGTATTGGATCAAGACGTTT CATWDRSGVYWIKTF
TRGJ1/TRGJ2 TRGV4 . TGTGCCACCGTGGGATGGTTAAATTATAAGAAACTCTTT CATVGWLNYKKLF
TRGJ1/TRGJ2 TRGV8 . TGTGCCACCTGGCCAAGAAAACTCTTT CATWPRKLF
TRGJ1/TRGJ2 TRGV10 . TGTGCTGGCGTGGGACGATGTCGGTATAAACTCTTT CAGVGRCRYKLF
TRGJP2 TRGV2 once TGTGCCACCTGGGACGGGTCAATTTGGATCAAGACGTTT CATWDGSIWIKTF
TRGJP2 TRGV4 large TGTGCCACCTGGGATGGACCGTTCGGGGATTGGATCAAGACGTTT CATWDGPFGDWIKTF
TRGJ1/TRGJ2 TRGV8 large TGTGCCACCTGGGATGGGGGGTATTATAAGAAACTCTTT CATWDGGYYKKLF
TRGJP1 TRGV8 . TGTGCCACCTGGGATACCCGTAGGTGGTTCAAGATATTT CATWDTRRWFKIF
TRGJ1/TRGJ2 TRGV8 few TGTGCACCTGGGATAGGTGCTTATTATTATAAAAAACTCTTT CAPGIGAYYYKKLF
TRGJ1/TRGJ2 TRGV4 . TGTGCCACCTGGGACGCATATAAGAAACTCTTT CATWDAYKKLF
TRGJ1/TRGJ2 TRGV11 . TGTGCCTGCTGGATTAGGCATCGTAATATAGAGAAACTCTTT CACWIRHRNIEKLF
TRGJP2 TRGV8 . TGTGCCACCCGGGATGCCCGGGGACCCCGTCCTTATAGTAGTGATTGGATCAAGACGTTT CATRDARGPRPYSSDWIKTF
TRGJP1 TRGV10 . TGTGCTGCGTGGGATTATTCGTCTGGTTGGTTCAAGATATTT CAAWDYSSGWFKIF
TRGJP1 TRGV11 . TGTGCCTGCTGGATTAGGGAAAGATGGCACACTGGTTGGTTCAAGATATTT CACWIRERWHTGWFKIF
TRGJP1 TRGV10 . TGTGCTGCGTGGGTACGTTCGATAGCCACTGGTTGGTTCAAGATATTT CAAWVRSIATGWFKIF
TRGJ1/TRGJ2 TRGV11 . TGTGCCTGCTGGATTAGGCAACGTAATATAGAGAAACTCTTT CACWIRQRNIEKLF
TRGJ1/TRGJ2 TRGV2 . TGTGCCACCTGGGACGGCGGAGTTTATTATTATAAGAAACTCTTT CATWDGGVYYYKKLF
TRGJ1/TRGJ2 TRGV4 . TGTGCCACCTGGGATGCCCCGCGGGGGAGTTATTATAAGAAACTCTTT CATWDAPRGSYYKKLF
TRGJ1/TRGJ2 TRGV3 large TGTGCCACCTGGGACAGCTCTAATAAGAAACTCTTT CATWDSSNKKLF
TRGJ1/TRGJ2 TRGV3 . TGTGCCACCTGGGACAGGACAGGACCCGTTTATTATAAGAAACTCTTT CATWDRTGPVYYKKLF
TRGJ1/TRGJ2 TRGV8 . TGTGCCACCTGGGTAACTTATTATAAGAAACTCTTT CATWVTYYKKLF